Shown below are 23 T cell receptor beta chains from a single sample sequenced in a study of T cells after posttransplantation cyclophosphamide. Treatment was busulfan-fludarabine conditioning, a marrow graft, and cyclophosphamide on days +3 and +4. The table came from immunoSEQ multiplex PCR; TCRdb's copy has only in-frame clones and leaves some out. There are around 18,000 clones in the sample; about 77% occur only once, and around a third lies in the top ten. The starting material was CD8+ T cells sorted from PBMCs, obtained 1,700 to 2,000 days after a stem cell transplant with posttransplant cyclophosphamide. Receptors originate from a female patient aged 40-49 years who received an allogeneic stem cell transplant from a related donor, was CMV-positive, and had no GVHD. Some T cells may have originated in the graft donor.

The sample holds one count of this clone. The V and J genes are TRBV11-3 and TRBJ2-7; TRBD1 aligns across 7 bases. Germline V gene lookup returns CDR1 SGHNT and CDR2 YENEEA. The length of the CDR3 is 16 residues. V was clipped by 1 base and J by 4 bases; unmatched bases: 10. As DNA, the CDR3 is TGTGCCAGCAGCTTAGCAACGGGACAGATGATTTACGAGCAGTACTTC. The encoded protein is CASSLATGQMIYEQYF.

Notes on this clone: One end of the junction is discordant with germline, which a read error may explain. V usage is TRBV7-3 and J usage is TRBJ2-3, with TRBD2 matching over 11 bases. Germline CDR1 and CDR2: SGHTA and FQGTGA. This CDR3 has 16 residues. CDR3 residues: CASSITSGGRTDTQYF. The CDR3 nucleotides read TGTGCCAGCAGCATAACTAGCGGGGGCCGCACAGATACGCAGTATTTT.

This clone occurred a few times. The chain is built from TRBV13 and TRBJ2-1, with 8 bases lining up with TRBD2. V shed 1 base and J 5 bases; nucleotides not matched to a gene: 4. Per germline, CDR1 PRHDT and CDR2 FYEKMQ (reference sequence). CDR3 length equals 15 residues. The DNA of the CDR3 is TGTGCCAGCAGCTTAGCCCCGGGGGGGGACAATGAGCAGTTCTTC. It yields the protein CASSLAPGGDNEQFF.

The V gene is TRBV4-2, the J gene TRBJ1-1; D unclear. Germline V gene sequence: CDR1 LGHNA, CDR2 YNFKEQ. V was cut by 0 bases and J by 7 bases, with 6 bases left in between. CDR3 size: 12 residues. CDR3: CASSQDQIEAFF. The CDR3 DNA sequence: TGTGCCAGCAGCCAAGACCAGATTGAAGCTTTCTTT.

The CDR3: CASRATGTGSGANVLTF. In nucleotides, the CDR3 is TGTGCCAGCAGAGCAACCGGGACAGGGTCTGGGGCCAACGTCCTGACTTTC. The chain joins TRBV14 to TRBJ2-6, with 9 nucleotides matching TRBD1. This CDR3 region has 17 residues. CDR1 SGHDN and CDR2 FVKESK come from the germline V gene. The junction had 7 bases not matched to a gene; V was cut back by 6 bases and J by 1 base.

This chain joins TRBV6-5 and TRBJ2-7, with D perhaps matching TRBD1 (6 bases). Trimming cost V 0 bases and J 3 bases, with 12 bases left between them. The germline gives CDR1 MNHEY, CDR2 SVGAGI. The CDR3 has 15 amino acids. The CDR3 DNA follows: TGTGCCAGCAGTTACTCGCAACAGGGTTTCTACGAGCAGTACTTC. Amino acid sequence: CASSYSQQGFYEQYF.

The rearrangement links TRBV5-1 to TRBJ2-1, with 8 bases identical to TRBD1. The J segment lost 5 bases and the V segment lost 5 bases, leaving 9 bases of the junction unmatched. The CDR3 loop spans 15 amino acids. CDR1 is SGHRS and CDR2 is YFSETQ in the germline V gene. CDR3 sequence: CASRVSDRAHNEQFF. The CDR3, as DNA: TGCGCCAGCAGAGTATCGGACAGGGCCCACAATGAGCAGTTCTTC.

The rearrangement links TRBV6-1 to TRBJ1-1; unclear D gene. The length of the CDR3 is 14 residues. Germline lookup yields CDR1 MNHNS and CDR2 SASEGT. V was trimmed by 6 bases and J by 3 bases, leaving 14 bases between them. CDR3 region: CASREVVLDTEAFF. The CDR3 DNA sequence: TGTGCCAGCAGGGAGGTAGTGTTGGACACTGAAGCTTTCTTT.

The genes are TRBV6-5 and TRBJ1-4; 9 bases agree with TRBD1. Germline CDR1 and CDR2: MNHEY and SVGAGI. Trimming removed 3 bases from V and 8 bases from J; junction bases left unmatched: 7. The CDR3 has 15 residues. The CDR3 spells CASSYSGQGREKLFF. In nucleotides, the CDR3 is TGTGCCAGCAGTTATTCGGGACAGGGAAGGGAAAAACTGTTTTTT.

This clone was seen a handful of times. This rearrangement joins TRBV7-6 to TRBJ2-2, with D possibly being TRBD1 (5 bases). From germline, CDR1 is SGHVS and CDR2 FNYEAQ. Between the trimmed V and J ends, which lost 1 base and 8 bases, there was a span of 11 bases. This CDR3 is built from 14 residues. The CDR3 sequence is CASSLGGRDGELFF. The DNA for the CDR3 is TGTGCCAGCAGCTTAGGAGGCAGGGATGGGGAGCTGTTTTTT. Drawing the rest from reference TRBV7-6 and TRBJ2-2, the complete variable domain is GAGVSQSPRYKVTKRGQDVALRCDPISGHVSLYWYRQALGQGPEFLTYFNYEAQQDKSGLPNDRFSAERPEGSISTLTIQRTEQRDSAMYRCASSLGGRDGELFFGEGSRLTVL.

V usage is TRBV11-1 and J usage is TRBJ2-7, with 11 bases matching TRBD1. Germline V gives CDR1 SGHAT, CDR2 FQDESV (reference sequence). This CDR3 contains 13 residues. Trimming took 5 bases from V and 5 from J; bases not matched to a gene: 2. Here the CDR3 reads CASSMDRGHEQYF. The CDR3 nucleotides read TGTGCCAGCAGCATGGACAGGGGGCACGAGCAGTACTTC.

The chain joins TRBV5-1 to TRBJ1-4; possibly TRBD1 for D (5 bases). V was trimmed by 5 bases and J by 4 bases, leaving 15 bases between them. Germline CDR1 and CDR2: SGHRS and YFSETQ. This CDR3 comprises 15 residues. This CDR3 is CASRGEQADNEKLFF. In nucleotides, the CDR3 is TGCGCCAGCAGAGGGGAACAGGCCGATAATGAAAAACTGTTTTTT.

This chain uses TRBV4-1 with TRBJ2-7; D perhaps matches TRBD1 (5 bases). The V end was cut by 3 bases, the J end by 6 bases, with 9 bases between. This CDR3 comprises 12 residues. Germline-derived CDR1 and CDR2 are MGHRA and YSYEKL. CDR3 in DNA: TGCGCCAGCAGCCACAGGGTCGGCGAGCAGTACTTC. Its translation is CASSHRVGEQYF.

The J gene is TRBJ2-7, the V gene TRBV4-2, with D maybe TRBD2 (6 bases). This CDR3 is built from 16 residues. Looked up from germline, CDR1 is LGHNA and CDR2 is YNFKEQ. The germline V and J ends were trimmed by 5 bases and 0 bases, with 17 bases remaining between them. CDR3 residues: CASSGAGPRNSYEQYF. Here the CDR3 DNA reads TGTGCCAGCAGCGGAGCGGGTCCAAGGAACTCCTACGAGCAGTACTTC.

The chain joins TRBV18 to TRBJ1-2; maybe TRBD1 (5 bases). CDR3 length: 14 amino acids. The germline V gene encodes CDR1 KGHSH and CDR2 LQKENI. Trimming took 4 bases from V and 3 from J, leaving 12 bases between them. CDR3 region: CASSRSGGDYGYTF. In nucleotides, the CDR3 is TGTGCCAGCTCACGGTCGGGAGGGGACTATGGCTACACCTTC. The full variable domain, with the rest looked up from reference TRBV18 and TRBJ1-2, is NAGVMQNPRHLVRRRGQEARLRCSPMKGHSHVYWYRQLPEEGLKFMVYLQKENIIDESGMPKERFSAEFPKEGPSILRIQQVVRGDSAAYFCASSRSGGDYGYTFGSGTRLTVV.

The table lists this clone with a count of one. The rearrangement links TRBV4-1 to TRBJ2-1; D is perhaps TRBD1 (5 bases). Germline assignment: CDR1 MGHRA and CDR2 YSYEKL. This CDR3 has 16 residues. V gave up 1 base and J gave up 0 bases, with 10 bases separating them. In nucleotides, the CDR3 is TGCGCCAGCAGCCAAGTAGAGACAGACTCCTACAATGAGCAGTTCTTC. Residues: CASSQVETDSYNEQFF.

The genes are TRBV9 and TRBJ2-1; TRBD2 agrees at 8 bases. V gave up 0 bases and J gave up 7 bases; unmatched junction bases: 9. Germline V lookup: CDR1 SGDLS, CDR2 YYNGEE. The CDR3 has 16 residues. In DNA, the CDR3 is TGTGCCAGCAGCGTAGCTCGGGGTAGCGGGGTGAATGAGCAGTTCTTC. Translating gives CASSVARGSGVNEQFF.

The sample holds one count of this clone. V is TRBV7-6 and J is TRBJ2-1; TRBD2 matches 10 bases. The CDR3 totals 16 residues. Germline lookup yields CDR1 SGHVS and CDR2 FNYEAQ. The trim removed 3 bases at V and 1 base at J, leaving 3 bases unmatched. CDR3 sequence (DNA): TGTGCCAGCAGCTTCCTAGCGGGGGAGTCCTACAATGAGCAGTTCTTC. Translation: CASSFLAGESYNEQFF.

This chain connects TRBV5-4 to TRBJ1-5, with 10 bases identical to TRBD1. V lost 2 bases, J lost 5 bases, and 7 bases stayed unmatched. CDR1 is SGHNT and CDR2 is YYREEE in the germline V gene (reference sequence). This CDR3 is 16 amino acids long. CDR3 DNA: TGTGCCAGCAGCTTCCGGGGACAGGGGCTCGATCAGCCCCAGCATTTT. The encoded protein is CASSFRGQGLDQPQHF.

The chain combines TRBV7-9 with TRBJ2-2, with D maybe TRBD2 (6 bases). The ends were cut back, 0 bases at V and 3 bases at J, with 17 bases in the middle. The CDR3 is 18 residues long. Germline CDR1 and CDR2: SEHNR and FQNEAQ (reference sequence). CDR3 DNA sequence: TGTGCCAGCAGCTTAGCGGAGGGCCGCAGTGCGTACACCGGGGAGCTGTTTTTT. Protein product: CASSLAEGRSAYTGELFF.

The genes are TRBV5-1 and TRBJ2-1; 10 nucleotides line up with TRBD1. After removal of 2 bases from V and 9 bases from J, the junction contained 8 bases not matched to a gene. The germline gives CDR1 SGHRS, CDR2 YFSETQ. The CDR3 covers 15 residues. Written as DNA, the CDR3 is TGCGCCAGCAGCTTTGGGGGGACAGGGGCTAGTGAGCAGTTCTTC. Translation: CASSFGGTGASEQFF. Using reference TRBV5-1 and TRBJ2-1 for the parts outside the CDR3, the full variable domain is KAGVTQTPRYLIKTRGQQVTLSCSPISGHRSVSWYQQTPGQGLQFLFEYFSETQRNKGNFPGRFSGRQFSNSRSEMNVSTLELGDSALYLCASSFGGTGASEQFFGPGTRLTVL.

This chain joins TRBV2 and TRBJ2-1; 9 nucleotides align to TRBD1. With V trimmed by 6 bases and J by 3 bases, 6 bases remained unmatched. CDR1 and CDR2 (germline): SNHLY, FYNNEI. The CDR3 is 15 residues long. The CDR3 sequence: CASRSGQGFYNEQFF. CDR3 DNA sequence: TGTGCCAGCAGGTCGGGACAGGGATTCTACAATGAGCAGTTCTTC.

This clone was counted a single time. This chain connects TRBV10-3 to TRBJ2-7; a possible D gene is TRBD1 (6 bases). V shed 7 bases and J shed 1 base, with 11 bases lying between them. The CDR3 covers 13 residues. Germline V gene sequence: CDR1 ENHRY, CDR2 SYGVKD. Here the CDR3 DNA reads TGTGCCATCACCCCACAGGGTTCCTACGAGCAGTACTTC. Amino acid sequence: CAITPQGSYEQYF.